This T cell receptor beta chain was captured in a study of T cells in Graves' hyperthyroidism and ophthalmopathy. Trimming cost V 4 bases and J 1 base, with 9 bases left between them. This CDR3 is 14 amino acids long. Germline loops: CDR1 SGHDT, CDR2 YYEEEE. From RNA transcripts, TCR beta CDR3 regions were amplified. Primed by the HTBI set, a first-round RT-PCR was run on the TCR CDR3. TCRdb re-called the multiplex PCR reads with MiXCR, one entry per CDR3 protein. In the table there are some 300,000 distinct CDR3 sequences, around a sixth of which are singletons. Patients counted as stable if ophthalmopathy did not develop within 18 months. Hyperthyroidism in the patients, aged 18 to 65, was newly diagnosed and under 2 months in duration.

This TCR came from a young man with Graves' hyperthyroidism. The sample taken for sequencing was blood. The V gene is TRBV5-6, the J gene TRBJ1-5; D is unresolved. The CDR3 DNA reads TGTGCCAGCAGCCGAAGTTGGAGCAATCAGCCCCAGCATTTT. As protein: CASSRSWSNQPQHF.